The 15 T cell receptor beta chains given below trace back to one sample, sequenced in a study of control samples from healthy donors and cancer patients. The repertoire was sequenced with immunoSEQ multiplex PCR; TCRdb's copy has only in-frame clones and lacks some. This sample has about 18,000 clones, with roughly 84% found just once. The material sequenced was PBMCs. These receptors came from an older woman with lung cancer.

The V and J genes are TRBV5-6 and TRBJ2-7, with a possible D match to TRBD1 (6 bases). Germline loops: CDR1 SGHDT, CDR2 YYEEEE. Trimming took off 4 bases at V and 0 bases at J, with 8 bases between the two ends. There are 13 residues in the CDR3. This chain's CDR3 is CASSTGTSYEQYF. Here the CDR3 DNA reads TGTGCCAGCAGCACAGGGACCTCCTACGAGCAGTACTTC.

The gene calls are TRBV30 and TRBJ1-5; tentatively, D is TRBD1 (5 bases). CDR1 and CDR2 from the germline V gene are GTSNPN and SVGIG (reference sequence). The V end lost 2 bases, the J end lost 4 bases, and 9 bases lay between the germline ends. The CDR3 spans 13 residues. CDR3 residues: CAWSLGGNQPQHF. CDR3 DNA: TGTGCCTGGAGTTTGGGGGGGAATCAGCCCCAGCATTTT.

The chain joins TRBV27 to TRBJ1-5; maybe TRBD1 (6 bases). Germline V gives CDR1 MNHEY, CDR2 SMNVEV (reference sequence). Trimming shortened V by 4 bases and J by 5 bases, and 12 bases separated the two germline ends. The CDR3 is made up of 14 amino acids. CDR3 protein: CASSSLRGHQPQHF. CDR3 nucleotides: TGTGCCAGCAGTTCCCTCAGGGGCCATCAGCCCCAGCATTTT.

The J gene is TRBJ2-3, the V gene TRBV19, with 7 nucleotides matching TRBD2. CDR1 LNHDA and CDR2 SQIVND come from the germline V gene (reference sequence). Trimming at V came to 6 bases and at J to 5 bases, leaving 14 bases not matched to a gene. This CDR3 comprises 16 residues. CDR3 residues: CASRPLRGAGKDTQYF. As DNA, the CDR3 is TGTGCCAGTAGACCACTTCGGGGAGCGGGGAAAGATACGCAGTATTTT.

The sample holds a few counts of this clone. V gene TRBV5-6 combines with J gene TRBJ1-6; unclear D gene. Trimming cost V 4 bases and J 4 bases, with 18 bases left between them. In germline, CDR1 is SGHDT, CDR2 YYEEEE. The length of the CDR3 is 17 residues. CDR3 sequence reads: CASSPAGTWPYNSPLHF. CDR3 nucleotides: TGTGCCAGCAGCCCGGCGGGAACCTGGCCTTATAATTCACCCCTCCACTTT.

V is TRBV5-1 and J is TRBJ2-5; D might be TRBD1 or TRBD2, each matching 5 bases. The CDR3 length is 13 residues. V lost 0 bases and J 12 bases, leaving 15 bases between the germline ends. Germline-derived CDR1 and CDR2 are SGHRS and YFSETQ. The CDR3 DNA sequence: TGCGCCAGCAGCTTGGCTAGCAGGGATCCTAAGTACTTC. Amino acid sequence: CASSLASRDPKYF.

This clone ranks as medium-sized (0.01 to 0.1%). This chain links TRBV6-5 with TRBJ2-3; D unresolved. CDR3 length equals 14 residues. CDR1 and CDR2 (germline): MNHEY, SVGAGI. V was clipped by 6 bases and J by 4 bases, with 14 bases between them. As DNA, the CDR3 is TGTGCCAGCAGGGTTCCGTCGGGCGCAGATACGCAGTATTTT. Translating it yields CASRVPSGADTQYF.

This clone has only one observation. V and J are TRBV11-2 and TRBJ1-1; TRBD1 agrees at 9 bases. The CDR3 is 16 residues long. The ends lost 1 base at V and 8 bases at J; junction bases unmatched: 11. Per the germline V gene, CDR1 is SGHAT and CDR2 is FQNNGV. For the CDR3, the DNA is TGTGCCAGCAGCTTAGGGCCCGACAGGGGGGCGGTCGAAGCTTTCTTT. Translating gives CASSLGPDRGAVEAFF.

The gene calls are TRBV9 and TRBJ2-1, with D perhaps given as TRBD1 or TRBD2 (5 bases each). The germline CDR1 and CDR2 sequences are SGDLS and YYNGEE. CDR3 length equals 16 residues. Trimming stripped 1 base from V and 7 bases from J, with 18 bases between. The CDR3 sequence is CASSVRGPSSGNEQFF. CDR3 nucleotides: TGTGCCAGCAGCGTAAGGGGACCCTCGAGTGGTAATGAGCAGTTCTTC.

The CDR3 DNA reads as TGCGCCAGCAGCCTCAACGGGGGTCCACCCACAGATACGCAGTATTTT. This sequence encodes CASSLNGGPPTDTQYF. J is TRBJ2-3 and V is TRBV5-1; D possibly corresponds to TRBD2 (6 bases). This CDR3 is 16 amino acids long. Germline CDR1 SGHRS, CDR2 YFSETQ. V dropped 4 bases and J dropped 2 bases, with 17 bases sitting between them.

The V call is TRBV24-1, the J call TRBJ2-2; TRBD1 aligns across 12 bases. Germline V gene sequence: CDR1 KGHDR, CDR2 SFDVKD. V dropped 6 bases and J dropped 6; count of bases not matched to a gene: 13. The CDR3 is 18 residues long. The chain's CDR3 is CATSPTTAGQGAAGELFF. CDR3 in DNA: TGTGCCACCAGTCCAACCACGGCGGGACAGGGGGCAGCCGGGGAGCTGTTTTTT.

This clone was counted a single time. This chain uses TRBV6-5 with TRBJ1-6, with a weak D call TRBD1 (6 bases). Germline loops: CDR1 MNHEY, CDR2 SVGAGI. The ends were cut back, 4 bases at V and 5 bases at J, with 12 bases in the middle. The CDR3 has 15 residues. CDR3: CASSFSGQNNSPLHF. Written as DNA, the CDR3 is TGTGCCAGCAGTTTTTCTGGACAGAATAATTCACCCCTCCACTTT.

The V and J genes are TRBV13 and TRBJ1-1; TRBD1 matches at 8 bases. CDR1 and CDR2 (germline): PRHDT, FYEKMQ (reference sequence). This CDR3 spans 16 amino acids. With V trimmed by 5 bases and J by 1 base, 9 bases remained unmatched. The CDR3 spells CASSQRGGQGNTEAFF. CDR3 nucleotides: TGTGCCAGCAGCCAAAGGGGAGGACAGGGGAACACTGAAGCTTTCTTT.

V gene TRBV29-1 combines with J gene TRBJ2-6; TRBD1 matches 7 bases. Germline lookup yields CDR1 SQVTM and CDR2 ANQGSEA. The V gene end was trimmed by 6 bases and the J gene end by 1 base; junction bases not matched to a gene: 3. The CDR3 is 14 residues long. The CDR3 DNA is TGCAGCGTGCCACAGGGGTCTGGGGCCAACGTCCTGACTTTC. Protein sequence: CSVPQGSGANVLTF.

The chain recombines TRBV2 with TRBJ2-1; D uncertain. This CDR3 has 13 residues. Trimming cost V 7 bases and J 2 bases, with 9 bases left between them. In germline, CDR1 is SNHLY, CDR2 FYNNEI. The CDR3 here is CASIVSPYNEQFF. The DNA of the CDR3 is TGTGCCAGCATAGTAAGCCCCTACAATGAGCAGTTCTTC.